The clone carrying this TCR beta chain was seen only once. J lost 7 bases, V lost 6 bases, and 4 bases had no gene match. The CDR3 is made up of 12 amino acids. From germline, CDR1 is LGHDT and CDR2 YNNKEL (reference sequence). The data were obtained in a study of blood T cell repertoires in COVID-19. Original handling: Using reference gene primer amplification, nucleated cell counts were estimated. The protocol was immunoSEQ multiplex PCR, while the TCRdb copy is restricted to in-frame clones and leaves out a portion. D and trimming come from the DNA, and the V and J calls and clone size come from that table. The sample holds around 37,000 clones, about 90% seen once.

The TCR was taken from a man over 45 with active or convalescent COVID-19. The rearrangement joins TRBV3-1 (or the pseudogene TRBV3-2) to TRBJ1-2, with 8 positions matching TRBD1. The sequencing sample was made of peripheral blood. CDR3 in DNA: TGTGCCAGCAGTCAGGACAGGGTTGGCTACACCTTC. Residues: CASSQDRVGYTF.